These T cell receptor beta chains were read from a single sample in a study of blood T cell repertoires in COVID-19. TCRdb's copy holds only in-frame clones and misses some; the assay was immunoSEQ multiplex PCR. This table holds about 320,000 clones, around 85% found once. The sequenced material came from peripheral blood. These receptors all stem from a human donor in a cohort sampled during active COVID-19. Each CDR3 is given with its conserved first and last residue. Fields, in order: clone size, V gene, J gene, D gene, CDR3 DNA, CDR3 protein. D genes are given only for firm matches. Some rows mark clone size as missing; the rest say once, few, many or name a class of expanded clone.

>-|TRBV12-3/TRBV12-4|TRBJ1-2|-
TGTGCCAGCAGCCAGGGGCAGAACTATGGCTACACCTTC
CASSQGQNYGYTF
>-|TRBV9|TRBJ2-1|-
TGTGCCAGCAGCGTATCGAAATACGGCAATGAGCAGTTCTTC
CASSVSKYGNEQFF
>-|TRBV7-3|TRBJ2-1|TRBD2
TGTGCCAGCAGCAGCACGGGACTAGCGGAAAATGAGCAGTTCTTC
CASSSTGLAENEQFF
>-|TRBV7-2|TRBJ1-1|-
TGTGCCAAACTAGGGAACACTGAAGCTTTCTTT
CAKLGNTEAFF
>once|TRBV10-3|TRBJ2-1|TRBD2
TGTGCCATCGCTATTAGCGGGGGATCCCCCTACAATGAGCAGTTCTTC
CAIAISGGSPYNEQFF
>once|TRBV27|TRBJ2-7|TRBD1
TGTGCCAGCAGTTCCCTAACAGGGGCATACGAGCAGTACTTC
CASSSLTGAYEQYF
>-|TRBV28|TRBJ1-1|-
TGTGCCAGCAGTTCTCGGGTCCATGAGGTCCCGCTGAAAGCTTTCTTT
CASSSRVHEVPLKAFF
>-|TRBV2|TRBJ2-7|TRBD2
TGTGCCAGCAGTCAATGGACTAGCGGGGGTACCTACGAGCAGTACTTC
CASSQWTSGGTYEQYF
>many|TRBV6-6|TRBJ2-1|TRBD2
TGTGCCAGCAGTTACGACCCCGCGGGGGGGAATGAGCAGTTCTTC
CASSYDPAGGNEQFF
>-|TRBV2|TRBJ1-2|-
TGTGCCAGCAGTGAAGCCGGGAACCCCTATCGCTACACCTTC
CASSEAGNPYRYTF
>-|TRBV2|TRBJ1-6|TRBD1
TGTGCCAGCAGCGAAGAAATACAGGGGGCGAATTCACCCCTCCACTTT
CASSEEIQGANSPLHF
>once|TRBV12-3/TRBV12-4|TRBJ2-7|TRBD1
TGTGCCAGCAGGCCCGACAGGGGGAACGAGCAGTACTTC
CASRPDRGNEQYF
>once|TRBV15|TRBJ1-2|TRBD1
TGTGCCACCAGCAGAGGCTTGGACAGGGGCCCCCTTATAGTAGGCTACACCTTC
CATSRGLDRGPLIVGYTF
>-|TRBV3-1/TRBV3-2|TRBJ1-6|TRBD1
TGTGCCAGCAGCTTACAGGGGGCTAATTCACCCCTCCACTTT
CASSLQGANSPLHF
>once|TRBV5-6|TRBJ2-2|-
TGTGCCAGCAGCCTCAGCGGACTAAACACCGGGGAGCTGTTTTTT
CASSLSGLNTGELFF
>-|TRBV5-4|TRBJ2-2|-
TGTGCCAGCAGCTTGTTCTGGGGCGCCGGGGAGCTGTTTTTT
CASSLFWGAGELFF
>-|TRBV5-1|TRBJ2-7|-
TGCGCCAGCAGCTCGAACACCGACTTTCCCGGCAACGAGCAGTACTTC
CASSSNTDFPGNEQYF
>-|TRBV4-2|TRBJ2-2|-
TGTGCCAGCCGGACAGCAGAGGGGAGGGCCGGGGAGCTGTTTTTT
CASRTAEGRAGELFF
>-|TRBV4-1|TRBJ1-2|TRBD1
TGCGCCAGCAGCCAAGCCCCAGGGGGAGACTATGGCTACACCTTC
CASSQAPGGDYGYTF
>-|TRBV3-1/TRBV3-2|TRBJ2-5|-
TGTGCCAGCAGTTTTCAGGAAGAGACCCAGTACTTC
CASSFQEETQYF
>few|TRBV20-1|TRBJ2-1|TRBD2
TGCAGTGCTAGTCCTACTAGCGGGGCTAATGAGCAGTTCTTC
CSASPTSGANEQFF
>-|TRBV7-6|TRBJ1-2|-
TGTGCCAGCAGCTCCTACACAGGGCGGCTTAACTATGGCTACACCTTC
CASSSYTGRLNYGYTF
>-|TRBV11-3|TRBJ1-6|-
TGTGCCAGCAGCTCCACAGGGAATTCACCCCTCCACTTT
CASSSTGNSPLHF
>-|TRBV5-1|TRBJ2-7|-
TGCGCCAGCAGCTTCTCGGGCTCCTACGAGCAGTACTTC
CASSFSGSYEQYF
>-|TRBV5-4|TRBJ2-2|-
TGTGCCAGCAGGGGGCAGGGGAACACCGGGGAGCTGTTTTTT
CASRGQGNTGELFF
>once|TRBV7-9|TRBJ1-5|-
TGTGCCAGCAGCGACTCCGATTATCAGCCCCAGCATTTT
CASSDSDYQPQHF